Here is one T cell receptor beta chain with its context. Which cohort a participant joined came from the clinical history participants gave. Data came from immunoSEQ multiplex PCR; TCRdb stores just in-frame clones and leaves some out. The table includes 200,000 to 300,000 clones, 85% detected once. This entry is derived from a study of blood T cell repertoires in COVID-19. Study-level information: COVID-19 samples, acute and convalescent, were from the United States, Italy and Spain. T cells, B-cell-depleted T cells, or PBMCs supplied cDNA or gDNA.

The CDR3 has 15 residues. The germline CDR1 and CDR2 sequences are LGHNA and YSLEER. Trimming removed 0 bases from V and 7 bases from J, with 13 bases in between. The chain uses TRBV4-3 and TRBJ1-5; D is ambiguous. Material for sequencing was PBMCs or T cells enriched from blood (not recorded which). This TCR was recovered from a woman aged 45-60 years with acute COVID-19. In DNA, the CDR3 is TGCGCCAGCAGCCAAGATGACGAAGGGAGCCAGCCCCAGCATTTT. It is translated as CASSQDDEGSQPQHF.